Following are 25 T cell receptor beta chains from one sample sequenced in a study of cytomegalovirus exposure and HLA in healthy donors (dated by TCRdb to 2016 to 2017). Library prep was done by the immunoSEQ multiplex PCR assay. This is the immuneACCESS table as TCRdb keeps it, with only in-frame sequences that have V and J called. A part of the clones is gone; compared with another copy, unresolved V genes explain less than half, and the rest is unexplained. The sample yields about 140,000 clones; roughly 90% were counted once. The ten most abundant clones make up 4.5% to 5.5% of the sample. The sequenced material came from PBMCs. The origin of the receptors is a young man in good health and CMV-seropositive.

This clone has only one observation. V usage is TRBV29-1 and J usage is TRBJ2-2; TRBD1 matches 7 bases. This CDR3 region has 15 residues. V was pared by 6 bases and J by 6 bases, with 13 bases of the junction left unmatched. CDR1 SQVTM and CDR2 ANQGSEA come from the germline V gene. The CDR3 coding sequence is TGCAGCGTCGGCTCTGGACAGGCAACCCCCGGGGAGCTGTTTTTT. This codes for CSVGSGQATPGELFF.

This clone showed up just once. The chain combines TRBV5-4 with TRBJ1-2; 9 bases line up with TRBD1. Per the germline V gene, CDR1 is SGHNT and CDR2 is YYREEE (reference sequence). This CDR3 has 14 amino acids. Trimming at V came to 5 bases and at J to 2 bases, leaving 4 bases not matched to a gene. DNA for the CDR3: TGTGCCAGCAGACGAACAGGGGGCAACTATGGCTACACCTTC. It translates to CASRRTGGNYGYTF.

The chain employs TRBV27 and TRBJ1-5, with TRBD1 identical over 8 bases. J gave up 4 bases and V 5 bases, and 7 bases lay outside the gene matches. Germline values: CDR1 MNHEY, CDR2 SMNVEV (reference sequence). CDR3 length: 15 residues. The CDR3 DNA reads as TGTGCCAGCAGTGCGCGACGGACAGGGAATCAGCCCCAGCATTTT. Its protein is CASSARRTGNQPQHF.

The genes are TRBV7-9 and TRBJ1-2, with D perhaps matching TRBD1 (5 bases). The CDR3 runs 12 residues. In germline, CDR1 is SEHNR, CDR2 FQNEAQ (reference sequence). The ends were cut back, 3 bases at V and 8 bases at J, with 10 bases in the middle. The CDR3 sequence: CASSFGGEGYTF. CDR3 DNA: TGTGCCAGCAGCTTCGGGGGTGAGGGCTACACCTTC.

The chain has TRBV6-1 and TRBJ2-7; TRBD1 aligns across 8 bases. CDR1 and CDR2 (germline): MNHNS, SASEGT. This CDR3 region has 15 residues. V lost 4 bases and J lost 4; bases outside the gene matches: 9. Written as DNA, the CDR3 is TGTGCCAGCAGTGTCCATGGGGACAGGACTTACGAGCAGTACTTC. This sequence encodes CASSVHGDRTYEQYF.

This chain uses TRBV10-1 with TRBJ2-7; the match to TRBD2 covers 14 bases. V shed 5 bases and J 2 bases; nucleotides not matched to a gene: 2. The CDR3 runs to 15 residues. Germline CDR1 reads WNHNN; CDR2 reads SYGVQD (reference sequence). The CDR3 protein is CASSMTSGGAYEQYF. CDR3 bases: TGCGCCAGCAGTATGACTAGCGGGGGGGCCTACGAGCAGTACTTC.

The chain joins TRBV5-1 to TRBJ2-3, with 8 bases aligning to TRBD2. The CDR3 loop spans 15 amino acids. Germline CDR1 and CDR2: SGHRS and YFSETQ. Trimming took 6 bases from V and 4 from J; bases not matched to a gene: 10. The CDR3 nucleotides read TGCGCCAGCACCACAGCAGCGGGAGTGGCAGATACGCAGTATTTT. Translating it yields CASTTAAGVADTQYF.

As DNA, the CDR3 is TGTGCCAGCAGCTCGTTAGCGGGAGGGAACTACGAGCAGTACTTC. It yields the protein CASSSLAGGNYEQYF. The rearrangement links TRBV5-6 to TRBJ2-7; the match to TRBD2 covers 11 bases. After removal of 3 bases from V and 3 bases from J, the junction contained 5 bases not matched to a gene. The V gene's germline CDR1 is SGHDT and CDR2 YYEEEE. This CDR3 contains 15 residues.

This rearrangement joins TRBV7-8 to TRBJ1-3, with D tentatively TRBD1 (6 bases). Germline V gene sequence: CDR1 SGHVS, CDR2 FQNEAQ. With 1 base removed from V and 2 bases from J, the gap between germline ends came to 6 bases. The CDR3 sequence is 14 residues long. This CDR3 reads CASSLGGPGNTIYF. The CDR3 DNA follows: TGTGCCAGCAGCTTAGGGGGGCCTGGAAACACCATATATTTT.

The chain employs TRBV5-5 and TRBJ2-7; 13 positions match TRBD2. The CDR3 loop spans 15 amino acids. V trimming: 2 bases; J trimming: 5 bases; junction bases outside the gene matches: 4. Germline CDR1 reads SGHKS; CDR2 reads YYEKEE (reference sequence). The CDR3 protein is CASSFTSGGANEQYF. The DNA for the CDR3 is TGTGCCAGCAGCTTTACTAGCGGGGGGGCCAACGAGCAGTACTTC.

J is TRBJ2-3 and V is TRBV15, with 9 bases lining up with TRBD2. The CDR3 sequence is 16 residues long. CDR1 is LNHNV, CDR2 YYDKDF, per germline (reference sequence). J was trimmed by 3 bases and V by 1 base; bases with no gene match: 5. CDR3 nucleotides: TGTGCCACCAGCAGAGGGAGCGGGAGGAGGACAGATACGCAGTATTTT. Protein product: CATSRGSGRRTDTQYF.

The V call is TRBV30, the J call TRBJ1-5; possible D gene TRBD1, 5 bases. The length of the CDR3 is 15 residues. V dropped 0 bases and J dropped 6 bases, with 15 bases sitting between them. Per germline, CDR1 GTSNPN and CDR2 SVGIG (reference sequence). This CDR3 reads CAWSVPGRAAQPQHF. CDR3 DNA sequence: TGTGCCTGGAGTGTACCTGGCAGGGCCGCTCAGCCCCAGCATTTT.

Only one count was recorded for this clone. The chain carries TRBV15 and TRBJ1-1; 7 nucleotides agree with TRBD1. The CDR3 consists of 15 residues. With 2 bases clipped from V and 0 bases from J, the junction kept 3 bases outside the gene matches. Per the germline V gene, CDR1 is LNHNV and CDR2 is YYDKDF (reference sequence). The CDR3 spells CATSRKGALNTEAFF. CDR3 nucleotides: TGTGCCACCAGCAGAAAGGGGGCATTGAACACTGAAGCTTTCTTT.

This clone is a singleton in its sample. The chain is built from TRBV2 and TRBJ1-2; 8 bases align to TRBD1. The CDR3 spans 14 residues. CDR1 is SNHLY, CDR2 FYNNEI, per germline. V shed 1 base and J 8 bases; nucleotides not matched to a gene: 6. As DNA, the CDR3 is TGTGCCAGCAGTGAAGGGACAGGGATTGGCGGCTACACCTTC. It encodes CASSEGTGIGGYTF.

As DNA, the CDR3 is TGTGCCAGCAGCCGCAGCGGGGGGGCGGGCACAGATACGCAGTATTTT. Translated, it gives CASSRSGGAGTDTQYF. This sequence joins TRBV7-9 and TRBJ2-3; TRBD2 aligns across 10 bases. With 5 bases clipped from V and 1 base from J, the junction kept 6 bases outside the gene matches. The germline V gene encodes CDR1 SEHNR and CDR2 FQNEAQ (reference sequence). CDR3 length: 16 residues.

The chain carries TRBV30 and TRBJ2-1; a possible D gene is TRBD2 (6 bases). Trimming pared 0 bases from V and 2 bases from J, leaving 8 bases between. The germline gives CDR1 GTSNPN, CDR2 SVGIG (reference sequence). CDR3 length: 14 amino acids. CDR3 DNA sequence: TGTGCCTGGAGTGTACTAGCCGCCTACAATGAGCAGTTCTTC. Its protein product is CAWSVLAAYNEQFF.

In its sample, this clone was seen a few times. This sequence joins TRBV21-1 and TRBJ1-6; TRBD1, the table's D call, lacks a check against the DNA. TRBV21-1 is marked as a pseudogene. The CDR3 is made up of 11 amino acids. CDR3 in DNA: TGTGCGTCTGGGGCCAATTCACCCCTCCACTTT. Protein sequence: CASGANSPLHF.

This chain uses TRBV6-4 with TRBJ1-1; tentative D call: TRBD1 (5 bases). CDR3 length: 13 amino acids. Trimming removed 6 bases at V and 3 bases at J, with 11 bases between. Germline V gives CDR1 MRHNA, CDR2 SNTAGT. The CDR3 reads CASSVDTYTEAFF. CDR3 sequence (DNA): TGTGCCAGCAGCGTGGACACCTACACTGAAGCTTTCTTT.

This chain connects TRBV7-9 to TRBJ1-2; maybe TRBD1 (6 bases). CDR3 length: 15 residues. The germline V and J ends were trimmed by 5 bases and 1 base, with 14 bases remaining between them. Germline lookup yields CDR1 SEHNR and CDR2 FQNEAQ (reference sequence). The CDR3 region is CASSPPSDSNYGYTF. The CDR3 nucleotides are TGTGCCAGCAGCCCGCCTTCGGACAGTAACTATGGCTACACCTTC.

The genes are TRBV5-1 and TRBJ2-7; TRBD2 agrees at 11 bases. J was trimmed by 3 bases and V by 4 bases; bases with no gene match: 3. The CDR3 is 14 residues long. The germline V gene has CDR1 SGHRS and CDR2 YFSETQ. The CDR3: CASSVTSGNYEQYF. The CDR3 region has the DNA TGCGCCAGCAGCGTGACTAGCGGGAACTACGAGCAGTACTTC.

The chain combines TRBV7-8 with TRBJ1-3; possible D gene TRBD1, 5 bases. This CDR3 spans 14 amino acids. V lost 5 bases and J lost 3, with 11 bases in between. Per germline, CDR1 SGHVS and CDR2 FQNEAQ. CDR3 in amino acids: CASSPWRGGNTIYF. In DNA form, the CDR3 reads TGTGCCAGCAGCCCCTGGAGGGGTGGAAACACCATATATTTT.

The chain has TRBV5-4 and TRBJ1-1, with TRBD1 as a possible D gene (5 bases). CDR1 SGHNT and CDR2 YYREEE come from the germline V gene (reference sequence). This CDR3 spans 13 amino acids. The ends were cut back, 4 bases at V and 3 bases at J, with 10 bases in the middle. The CDR3 coding sequence is TGTGCCAGCAGCACCGGGGGGGACACTGAAGCTTTCTTT. This translates into CASSTGGDTEAFF. The entire variable domain, with the rest obtained from reference TRBV5-4 and TRBJ1-1, is as follows: ETGVTQSPTHLIKTRGQQVTLRCSSQSGHNTVSWYQQALGQGPQFIFQYYREEENGRGNFPPRFSGLQFPNYSSELNVNALELDDSALYLCASSTGGDTEAFFGQGTRLTVV.

The chain has TRBV29-1 and TRBJ2-3, with 11 nucleotides matching TRBD2. The CDR3 runs to 13 residues. V was clipped by 2 bases and J by 9 bases; unmatched bases: 4. The germline gives CDR1 SQVTM, CDR2 ANQGSEA. The CDR3 is CSVELLAGGTQYF. The CDR3 DNA sequence: TGCAGCGTTGAACTTCTAGCGGGGGGCACGCAGTATTTT.

The chain combines TRBV19 with TRBJ1-4; TRBD1 matches 8 bases. The CDR3 runs 16 residues. Germline CDR1 LNHDA, CDR2 SQIVND (reference sequence). V trimming: 6 bases; J trimming: 1 base; junction bases outside the gene matches: 7. This CDR3 is CASRGQGRRTNEKLFF. CDR3 in DNA: TGTGCCAGTAGAGGACAGGGTAGGAGAACTAATGAAAAACTGTTTTTT.

The V gene is TRBV10-1, the J gene TRBJ1-5; D remains ambiguous. The germline gives CDR1 WNHNN, CDR2 SYGVQD (reference sequence). The CDR3 extends over 13 amino acids. V was cut by 8 bases and J by 5 bases, with 13 bases left in between. CDR3 region: CASSENEDQPQHF. The CDR3 nucleotides read TGCGCCAGCTCGGAAAACGAGGATCAGCCCCAGCATTTT.